Listed here are 21 T cell receptor beta chains from one sample, sequenced in a study of T cell repertoires in cytomegalovirus infection. TCRdb reprocessed the reads via MiXCR and lists one record per CDR3 protein. The data show fewer than 300,000 distinct CDR3 sequences, 25% seen once. The specimen sequenced was PBMCs. Receptors originate from a human donor in good health (CMV status not recorded). Some clones in this sample may be carry-over from other donors' samples.

In its sample, this clonotype was seen a few times. CDR3 in DNA: TGCAGCGCCTTGTCGGGGGGCGCGAACTATGGCTACACCTTC. It is translated as CSALSGGANYGYTF. This chain uses TRBV29-1 with TRBJ1-2; D perhaps matches TRBD1 (6 bases). The CDR3 has 14 residues. V dropped 7 bases and J dropped 2 bases, with 17 bases sitting between them. Germline V gives CDR1 SQVTM, CDR2 ANQGSEA.

J is TRBJ2-1 and V is TRBV11-2; D is possibly TRBD1 (5 bases). Germline V CDR1 and CDR2: SGHAT, FQNNGV. The CDR3 runs 15 residues. V lost 0 bases to trimming and J lost 6 bases, with 12 bases between them. Here the CDR3 reads CASSLDRLQGNEQFF. CDR3 nucleotides: TGTGCCAGCAGCTTAGATCGTCTTCAGGGCAATGAGCAGTTCTTC.

This clonotype turned up a few times. V is TRBV6-2 or TRBV6-3 and J is TRBJ2-2; D remains unclear. Trimming cost V 2 bases and J 7 bases, with 23 bases left between them. The CDR3 is made up of 18 amino acids. In germline, CDR1 is MNHEY, CDR2 SVGEGT. DNA of the CDR3: TGTGCCAGCAGTTACATTTCGTCCGGGTTTGGAGAAAACGGGGAGCTGTTTTTT. Translated: CASSYISSGFGENGELFF.

This chain connects TRBV7-9 to TRBJ2-1, with TRBD2 matching over 8 bases. CDR3 size: 13 residues. The V and J ends lost 1 base and 9 bases, in that order; junction bases with no gene match: 2. Germline values: CDR1 SEHNR, CDR2 FQNEAQ (reference sequence). The DNA of the CDR3 is TGTGCCAGCAGCTTAGGCGGGAGGCTTGAGCAGTTCTTC. Amino acid sequence: CASSLGGRLEQFF.

The genes are TRBV4-1 and TRBJ1-3; D call uncertain. In germline, CDR1 is MGHRA, CDR2 YSYEKL. V was cut by 0 bases and J by 0 bases, with 9 bases left in between. The CDR3 length is 16 residues. This CDR3 is CASSQDYAISGNTIYF. CDR3 nucleotide sequence: TGCGCCAGCAGCCAAGATTACGCAATCTCTGGAAACACCATATATTTT.

This clonotype occurred a few times. V is TRBV4-1 and J is TRBJ1-4; 8 bases are shared with TRBD1. Losses at the gene ends were 2 bases for V and 1 base for J; bases not matched to a gene: 3. Germline V gene lookup returns CDR1 MGHRA and CDR2 YSYEKL. This CDR3 is 16 amino acids long. In nucleotides, the CDR3 is TGCGCCAGCAGCCAACGACAGGGGCGAACTAATGAAAAACTGTTTTTT. Its translation: CASSQRQGRTNEKLFF.

The chain carries TRBV6-1 and TRBJ2-2, with D possibly called TRBD1 or TRBD2 (5 bases each). Per the germline V gene, CDR1 is MNHNS and CDR2 is SASEGT. The CDR3 has 13 amino acids. V was trimmed by 7 bases and J by 3 bases, leaving 9 bases between them. The CDR3 here is CASKGPYTGELFF. Written as DNA, the CDR3 is TGTGCCAGCAAGGGACCGTACACCGGGGAGCTGTTTTTT.

This clonotype showed up many times. This CDR3 reads CASSRSGSSYEQYF. The CDR3 DNA sequence: TGTGCCAGCAGCAGGAGCGGGAGCTCCTACGAGCAGTACTTC. This chain uses TRBV7-9 with TRBJ2-7; 8 bases are shared with TRBD2. The CDR3 loop spans 14 amino acids. The germline V gene has CDR1 SEHNR and CDR2 FQNEAQ (reference sequence). V dropped 5 bases and J dropped 0; count of bases not matched to a gene: 3.

This clonotype was seen repeatedly, ten times or more. V gene TRBV7-9 combines with J gene TRBJ2-7; D could derive from TRBD1 or TRBD2 (5 bases each). Trimming removed 5 bases at V and 2 bases at J, with 10 bases between. CDR1 is SEHNR, CDR2 FQNEAQ, per germline (reference sequence). The CDR3 runs to 13 residues. The CDR3: CASSPRGPYEQYF. In DNA form, the CDR3 reads TGTGCCAGCAGCCCCCGGGGACCCTACGAGCAGTACTTC.

This sequence joins TRBV28 and TRBJ1-5, with 10 bases fitting TRBD1. CDR1 MDHEN and CDR2 SYDVKM come from the germline V gene. The CDR3 sequence is 16 residues long. V dropped 8 bases and J dropped 2; count of bases not matched to a gene: 9. The CDR3 DNA reads as TGTGCCAGCGTGTTTATAGGACAGGGGGGCAATCAGCCCCAGCATTTT. Protein: CASVFIGQGGNQPQHF.

V usage is TRBV19 and J usage is TRBJ1-6; 7 bases line up with TRBD1. The V segment lost 7 bases and the J segment 7 bases; nucleotides outside the gene matches: 7. From germline, CDR1 is LNHDA and CDR2 SQIVND (reference sequence). The CDR3 has 14 amino acids. The CDR3 is CASTPDRLNSPLHF. As DNA, the CDR3 is TGTGCCAGTACCCCGGACAGGCTGAATTCACCCCTCCACTTT.

The rearrangement links TRBV20-1 to TRBJ2-7; D gene uncertain. Trimming removed 6 bases from V and 3 bases from J, with 15 bases in between. CDR3 length: 13 residues. Germline V CDR1 and CDR2: DFQATT, SNEGSKA (reference sequence). The CDR3 here is CSARTTTGYEQYF. The CDR3 DNA is TGCAGTGCCCGAACTACGACCGGCTACGAGCAGTACTTC.

This clonotype was detected only a few times. The chain links TRBV24-1 to TRBJ1-5; 9 bases agree with TRBD1. V was pared by 4 bases and J by 2 bases, with 2 bases of the junction left unmatched. The CDR3 runs to 15 residues. The germline V gene has CDR1 KGHDR and CDR2 SFDVKD. The chain's CDR3 is CATSDRDRGNQPQHF. CDR3 nucleotides: TGTGCCACCAGTGACCGGGACAGGGGCAATCAGCCCCAGCATTTT.

This clonotype was seen a few times. The chain combines TRBV28 with TRBJ2-7; D remains unclear. Per germline, CDR1 MDHEN and CDR2 SYDVKM. V was pared by 10 bases and J by 3 bases, with 10 bases between. The CDR3 is made up of 11 amino acids. The CDR3 DNA reads as TGTGCCACTACCTCCAACTACGAGCAGTACTTC. This sequence encodes CATTSNYEQYF.

Ten or more counts support this clonotype. Here the CDR3 DNA reads TGTGCCAGCAGCTTACTAGCGGGAGGCCCGTCAGTGCGCTACAATGAGCAGTTCTTC. The encoded protein is CASSLLAGGPSVRYNEQFF. This chain uses TRBV7-2 with TRBJ2-1; TRBD2 aligns across 11 bases. The germline CDR1 and CDR2 sequences are SGHTA and FQGNSA. With 2 bases clipped from V and 3 bases from J, the junction kept 12 bases outside the gene matches. The CDR3 is 19 amino acids.

This clonotype was seen ten or more times. The rearrangement links TRBV7-9 to TRBJ1-2; D is ambiguous. Per germline, CDR1 SEHNR and CDR2 FQNEAQ (reference sequence). Trimming stripped 3 bases from V and 5 bases from J, with 10 bases between. This CDR3 comprises 13 residues. CDR3: CASSFARGYGYTF. Written as DNA, the CDR3 is TGTGCCAGCAGCTTCGCCCGAGGGTATGGCTACACCTTC. The complete variable domain, with remaining parts taken from reference TRBV7-9 and TRBJ1-2, reads DTGVSQNPRHKITKRGQNVTFRCDPISEHNRLYWYRQTLGQGPEFLTYFQNEAQLEKSRLLSDRFSAERPKGSFSTLEIQRTEQGDSAMYLCASSFARGYGYTFGSGTRLTVV.

At least ten counts were recorded for this clonotype. V usage is TRBV6-1 and J usage is TRBJ1-3, with D possibly TRBD1 on 5 matching bases. Germline CDR1 MNHNS, CDR2 SASEGT. This CDR3 spans 14 amino acids. The germline V and J ends were trimmed by 4 bases and 3 bases, with 10 bases remaining between them. The CDR3 DNA reads TGTGCCAGCAGTGGCCTCCAGGGTGGAAACACCATATATTTT. Amino acid sequence: CASSGLQGGNTIYF.

This sequence joins TRBV7-6 and TRBJ2-1; no clear D gene. The germline gives CDR1 SGHVS, CDR2 FNYEAQ. CDR3 length: 15 amino acids. V lost 1 base, J lost 9 bases, and 16 bases lay in between. In DNA form, the CDR3 reads TGTGCCAGCAGCTTAGTTGAGACAAGGGCGAGTGAGCAGTTCTTC. Translated: CASSLVETRASEQFF. Filled out from reference TRBV7-6 and TRBJ2-1, the complete variable domain reads GAGVSQSPRYKVTKRGQDVALRCDPISGHVSLYWYRQALGQGPEFLTYFNYEAQQDKSGLPNDRFSAERPEGSISTLTIQRTEQRDSAMYRCASSLVETRASEQFFGPGTRLTVL.

The V gene is TRBV7-9, the J gene TRBJ2-2; D assignment may be TRBD1 or TRBD2 (5 bases each). The V end was cut by 4 bases, the J end by 0 bases, with 9 bases between. Germline assignment: CDR1 SEHNR and CDR2 FQNEAQ (reference sequence). The CDR3 runs to 15 residues. The CDR3 DNA sequence: TGTGCCAGCAGCTCCGGGACGACGAACACCGGGGAGCTGTTTTTT. Its protein product is CASSSGTTNTGELFF.

This clonotype was detected ten times or more. CDR3 protein: CASSPGTENGYTF. The CDR3, as DNA: TGTGCCAGCAGCCCGGGGACCGAAAATGGCTACACCTTC. The gene calls are TRBV7-2 and TRBJ1-2; perhaps TRBD1 as D (5 bases). With 5 bases removed from V and 6 bases from J, the gap between germline ends came to 13 bases. Germline V gene sequence: CDR1 SGHTA, CDR2 FQGNSA. CDR3 length equals 13 residues. Together with reference TRBV7-2 and TRBJ1-2, the CDR3 gives the full variable domain: GAGVSQSPSNKVTEKGKDVELRCDPISGHTALYWYRQSLGQGLEFLIYFQGNSAPDKSGLPSDRFSAERTGGSVSTLTIQRTQQEDSAVYLCASSPGTENGYTFGSGTRLTVV.

This clonotype was seen repeatedly, ten times or more. V gene TRBV11-2 combines with J gene TRBJ1-1; D not certain. The CDR3 has 16 residues. V gave up 1 base and J gave up 0 bases, with 12 bases separating them. Germline V gene data show CDR1 as SGHAT and CDR2 as FQNNGV. This CDR3 is CASSLGFGVMNTEAFF. The CDR3 bases are TGTGCCAGCAGCTTAGGGTTCGGGGTCATGAACACTGAAGCTTTCTTT.